This TCR beta chain stems from a study of kidney transplant recipient with SARS-CoV-2 infection. About this clonotype itself: With a much larger clone just one base away, this may be a read error. It is unclear where the CDR3 begins or ends on the DNA, so no DNA is shown, and the CDR3 is as TCRdb lists it.

TCRdb independently ran MiXCR on the reads; one entry per CDR3 protein. There are roughly 230,000 distinct CDR3 sequences in the sample; under 35% occur only once, and more than 6.5% lies in the top ten. The sample was a blood sample, taken at baseline and between days 110 and 120 from a kidney transplant recipient. The clonotype originates from a young adult male patient who had COVID-19 and was a kidney transplant recipient. Some T cells may be transferred from the graft donor.

CDR3 residues: CASRQSVTPRKTYGCTF. This chain links TRBV12-2 with TRBJ1-2. TRBV12-2 counts as a pseudogene. The CDR3 sequence runs 17 residues, both termini included.